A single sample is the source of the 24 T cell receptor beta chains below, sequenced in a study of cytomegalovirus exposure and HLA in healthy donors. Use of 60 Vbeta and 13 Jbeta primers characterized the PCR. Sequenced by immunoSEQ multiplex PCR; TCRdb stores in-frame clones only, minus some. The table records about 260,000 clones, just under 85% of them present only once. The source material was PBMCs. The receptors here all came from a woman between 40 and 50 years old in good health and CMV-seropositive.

The CDR3 sequence: CASRKRASDEQFF. The CDR3 DNA follows: TGTGCCAGCCGGAAGAGGGCTTCCGATGAGCAGTTCTTC. The chain carries TRBV19 and TRBJ2-1; TRBD2 is a possible D gene (5 bases). Germline loops: CDR1 LNHDA, CDR2 SQIVND (reference sequence). The CDR3 length is 13 residues. Trimming cost V 9 bases and J 8 bases, with 17 bases left between them.

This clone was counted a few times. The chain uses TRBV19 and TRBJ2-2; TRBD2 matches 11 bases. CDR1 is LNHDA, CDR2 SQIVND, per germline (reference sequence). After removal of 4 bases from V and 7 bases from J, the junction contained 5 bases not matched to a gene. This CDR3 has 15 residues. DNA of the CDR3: TGTGCCAGTAGTAGGCTAGCGGGAGGTTACGGGGAGCTGTTTTTT. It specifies CASSRLAGGYGELFF.

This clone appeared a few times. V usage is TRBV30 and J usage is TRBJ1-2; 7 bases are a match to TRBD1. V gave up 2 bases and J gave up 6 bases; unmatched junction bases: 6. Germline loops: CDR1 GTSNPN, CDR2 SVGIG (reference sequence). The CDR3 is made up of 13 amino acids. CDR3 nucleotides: TGTGCCTGGAGTCAAGCAGGGGGGAATGGCTACACCTTC. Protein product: CAWSQAGGNGYTF.

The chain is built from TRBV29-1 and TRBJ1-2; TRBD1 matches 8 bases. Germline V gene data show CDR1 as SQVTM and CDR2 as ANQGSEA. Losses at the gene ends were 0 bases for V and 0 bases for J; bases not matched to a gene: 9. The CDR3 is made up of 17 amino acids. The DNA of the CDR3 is TGCAGCGTTGAAGACGGGGAGACAGGGGCCCCTAACTATGGCTACACCTTC. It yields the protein CSVEDGETGAPNYGYTF.

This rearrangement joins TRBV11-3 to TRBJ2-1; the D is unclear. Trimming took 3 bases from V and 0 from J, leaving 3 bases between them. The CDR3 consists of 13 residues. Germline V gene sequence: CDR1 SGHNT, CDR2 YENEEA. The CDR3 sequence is CASSFSSYNEQFF. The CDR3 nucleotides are TGTGCCAGCAGCTTTAGCTCCTACAATGAGCAGTTCTTC.

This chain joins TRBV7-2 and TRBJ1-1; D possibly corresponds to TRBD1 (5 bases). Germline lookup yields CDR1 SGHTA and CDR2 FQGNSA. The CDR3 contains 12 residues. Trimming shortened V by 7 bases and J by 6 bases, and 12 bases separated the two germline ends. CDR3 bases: TGTGCCAGCAACAGGCTTCCCGCTGAAGCTTTCTTT. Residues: CASNRLPAEAFF.

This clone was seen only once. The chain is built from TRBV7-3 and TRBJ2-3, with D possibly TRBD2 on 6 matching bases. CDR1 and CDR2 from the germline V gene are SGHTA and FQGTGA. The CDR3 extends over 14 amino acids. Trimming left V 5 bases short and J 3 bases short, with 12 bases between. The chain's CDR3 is CASSPQAGTDTQYF. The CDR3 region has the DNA TGTGCCAGCAGCCCCCAGGCGGGGACAGATACGCAGTATTTT.

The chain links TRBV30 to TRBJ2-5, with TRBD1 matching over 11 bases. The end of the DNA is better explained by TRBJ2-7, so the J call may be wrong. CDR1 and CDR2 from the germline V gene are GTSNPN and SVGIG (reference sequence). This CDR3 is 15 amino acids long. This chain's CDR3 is CAYGTGTGGVGEQYF. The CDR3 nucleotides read TGTGCCTACGGGACCGGGACAGGGGGAGTAGGCGAGCAGTACTTC.

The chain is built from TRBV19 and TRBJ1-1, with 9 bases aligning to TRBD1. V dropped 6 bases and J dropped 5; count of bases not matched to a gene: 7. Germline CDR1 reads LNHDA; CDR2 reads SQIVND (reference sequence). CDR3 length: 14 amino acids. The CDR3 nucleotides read TGTGCCAGTAGCGGGACAGGGTGGGGAACTGAAGCTTTCTTT. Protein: CASSGTGWGTEAFF.

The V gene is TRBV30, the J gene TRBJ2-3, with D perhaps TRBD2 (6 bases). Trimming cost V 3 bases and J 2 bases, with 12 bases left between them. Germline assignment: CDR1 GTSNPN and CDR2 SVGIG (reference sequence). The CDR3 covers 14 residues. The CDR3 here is CAWRRGLSTDTQYF. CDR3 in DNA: TGTGCCTGGAGGAGGGGACTTTCCACAGATACGCAGTATTTT.

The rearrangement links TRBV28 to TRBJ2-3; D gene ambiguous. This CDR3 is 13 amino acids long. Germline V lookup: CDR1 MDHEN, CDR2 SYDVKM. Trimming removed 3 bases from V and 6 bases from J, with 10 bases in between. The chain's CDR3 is CASSFANSDTQYF. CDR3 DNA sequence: TGTGCCAGCAGTTTCGCCAACAGTGATACGCAGTATTTT.

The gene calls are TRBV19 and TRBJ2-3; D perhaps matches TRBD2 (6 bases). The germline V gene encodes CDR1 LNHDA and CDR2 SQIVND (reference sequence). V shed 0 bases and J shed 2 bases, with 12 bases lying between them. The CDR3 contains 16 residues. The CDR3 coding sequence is TGTGCCAGTAGTATAGATCGGGGACTTCTCACAGATACGCAGTATTTT. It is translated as CASSIDRGLLTDTQYF.

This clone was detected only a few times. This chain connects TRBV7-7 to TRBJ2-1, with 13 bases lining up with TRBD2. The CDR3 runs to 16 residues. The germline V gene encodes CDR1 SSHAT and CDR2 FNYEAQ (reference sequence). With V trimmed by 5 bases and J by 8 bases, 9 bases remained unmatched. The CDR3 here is CASSPTSGRVVDEQFF. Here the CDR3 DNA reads TGTGCCAGCAGCCCCACTAGCGGGAGGGTTGTCGATGAGCAGTTCTTC.

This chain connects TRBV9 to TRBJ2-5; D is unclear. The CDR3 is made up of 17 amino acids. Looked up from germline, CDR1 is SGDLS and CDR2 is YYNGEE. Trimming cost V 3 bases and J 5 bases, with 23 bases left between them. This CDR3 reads CASSDIYLVGLSETQYF. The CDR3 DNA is TGTGCCAGCAGCGATATCTACTTAGTGGGCCTATCGGAGACCCAGTACTTC. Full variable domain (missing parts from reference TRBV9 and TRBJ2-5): DSGVTQTPKHLITATGQRVTLRCSPRSGDLSVYWYQQSLDQGLQFLIQYYNGEERAKGNILERFSAQQFPDLHSELNLSSLELGDSALYFCASSDIYLVGLSETQYFGPGTRLLVL.

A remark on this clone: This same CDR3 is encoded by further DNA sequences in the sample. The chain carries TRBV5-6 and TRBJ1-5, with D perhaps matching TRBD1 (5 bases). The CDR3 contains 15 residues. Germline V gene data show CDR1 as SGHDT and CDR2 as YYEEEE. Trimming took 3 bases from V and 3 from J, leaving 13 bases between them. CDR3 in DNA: TGTGCCAGCAGCTCCTCTGGGGGGATCAATCAGCCCCAGCATTTT. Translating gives CASSSSGGINQPQHF. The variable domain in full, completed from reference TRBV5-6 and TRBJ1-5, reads DAGVTQSPTHLIKTRGQQVTLRCSPKSGHDTVSWYQQALGQGPQFIFQYYEEEERQRGNFPDRFSGHQFPNYSSELNVNALLLGDSALYLCASSSSGGINQPQHFGDGTRLSIL.

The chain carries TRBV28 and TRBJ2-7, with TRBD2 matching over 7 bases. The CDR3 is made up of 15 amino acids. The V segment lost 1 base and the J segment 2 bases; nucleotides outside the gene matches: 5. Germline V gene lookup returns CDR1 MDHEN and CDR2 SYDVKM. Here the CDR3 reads CASSLFTRGAYEQYF. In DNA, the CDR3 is TGTGCCAGCAGTTTATTCACTCGGGGGGCCTACGAGCAGTACTTC.

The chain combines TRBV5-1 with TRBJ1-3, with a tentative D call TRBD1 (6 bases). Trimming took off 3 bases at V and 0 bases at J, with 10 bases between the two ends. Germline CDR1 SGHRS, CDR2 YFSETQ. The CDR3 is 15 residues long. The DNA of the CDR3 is TGCGCCAGCAGCTCCACAGGGAACTCTGGAAACACCATATATTTT. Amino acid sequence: CASSSTGNSGNTIYF.

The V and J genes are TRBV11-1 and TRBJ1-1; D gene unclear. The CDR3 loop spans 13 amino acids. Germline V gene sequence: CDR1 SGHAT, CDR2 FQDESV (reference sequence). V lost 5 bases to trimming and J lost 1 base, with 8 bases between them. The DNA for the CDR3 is TGTGCCAGCAGCCACTCATGGAACACTGAAGCTTTCTTT. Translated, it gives CASSHSWNTEAFF.

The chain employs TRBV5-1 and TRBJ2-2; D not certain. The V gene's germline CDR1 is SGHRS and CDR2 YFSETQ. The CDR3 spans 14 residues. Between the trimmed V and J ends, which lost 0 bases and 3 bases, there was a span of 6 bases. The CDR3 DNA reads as TGCGCCAGCAGCTTGGCCGGAGACACCGGGGAGCTGTTTTTT. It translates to CASSLAGDTGELFF. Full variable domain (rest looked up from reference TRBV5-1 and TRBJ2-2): KAGVTQTPRYLIKTRGQQVTLSCSPISGHRSVSWYQQTPGQGLQFLFEYFSETQRNKGNFPGRFSGRQFSNSRSEMNVSTLELGDSALYLCASSLAGDTGELFFGEGSRLTVL.

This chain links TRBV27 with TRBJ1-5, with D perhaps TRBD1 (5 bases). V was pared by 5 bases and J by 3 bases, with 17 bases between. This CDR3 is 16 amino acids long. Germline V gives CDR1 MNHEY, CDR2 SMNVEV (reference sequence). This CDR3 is CASSREQPGLNQPQHF. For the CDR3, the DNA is TGTGCCAGCAGTCGAGAACAACCGGGACTCAATCAGCCCCAGCATTTT.

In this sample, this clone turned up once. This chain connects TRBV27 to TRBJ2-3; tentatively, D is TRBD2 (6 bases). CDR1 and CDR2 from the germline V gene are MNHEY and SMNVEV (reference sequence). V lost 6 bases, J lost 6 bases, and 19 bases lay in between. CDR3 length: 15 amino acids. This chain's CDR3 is CASRMERVREDTQYF. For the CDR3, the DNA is TGTGCCAGCAGAATGGAGCGGGTTCGAGAGGATACGCAGTATTTT.

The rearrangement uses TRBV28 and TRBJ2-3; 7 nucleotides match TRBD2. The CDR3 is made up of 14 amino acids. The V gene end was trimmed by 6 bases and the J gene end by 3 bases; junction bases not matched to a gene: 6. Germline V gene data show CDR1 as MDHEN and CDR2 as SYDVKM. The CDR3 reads CASSPTGGTDTQYF. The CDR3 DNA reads TGTGCCAGCAGCCCCACGGGGGGAACAGATACGCAGTATTTT.

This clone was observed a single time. CDR3 nucleotide sequence: TGTGCCACAGCCAAACAGGGGAGCAATCAGCCCCAGCATTTT. As protein: CATAKQGSNQPQHF. The genes are TRBV19 and TRBJ1-5; 7 bases match TRBD1. The ends lost 10 bases at V and 1 base at J; junction bases unmatched: 7. The CDR3 has 14 residues. Germline V gene data show CDR1 as LNHDA and CDR2 as SQIVND (reference sequence). Together with reference TRBV19 and TRBJ1-5, the CDR3 gives the full variable domain: DGGITQSPKYLFRKEGQNVTLSCEQNLNHDAMYWYRQDPGQGLRLIYYSQIVNDFQKGDIAEGYSVSREKKESFPLTVTSAQKNPTAFYLCATAKQGSNQPQHFGDGTRLSIL.

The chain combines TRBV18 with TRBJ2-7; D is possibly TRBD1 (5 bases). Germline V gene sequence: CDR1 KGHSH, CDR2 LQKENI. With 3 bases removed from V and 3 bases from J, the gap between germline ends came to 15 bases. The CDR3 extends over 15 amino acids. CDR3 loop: CASSPRWTLSYEQYF. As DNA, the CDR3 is TGTGCCAGCTCACCCCGGTGGACACTCAGCTACGAGCAGTACTTC.